These 32 T cell receptor beta chains came from one sample sequenced in a study of T-cell reconstitution after alpha-beta-depleted transplantation in children. Construction of the TCRbeta library involved unique molecular identifiers. In TCRdb, the PCR reads were re-called with MiXCR into one record per CDR3 protein. The sample lists 190,000 or so distinct CDR3 sequences, about 6.3% occurring once. The sequenced sample was PBMCs from the stem cell graft donor, obtained from the stem cell graft. The receptors originated from a human donor who donated a stem cell graft to a child with Wiskott-Aldrich syndrome.

This clonotype was detected ten times or more. This chain links TRBV20-1 with TRBJ2-7; 9 bases agree with TRBD1. Germline CDR1 and CDR2: DFQATT and SNEGSKA (reference sequence). The CDR3 is 11 residues long. CDR3 sequence reads: CRGQGGHEQYF. Here the CDR3 DNA reads TGCAGGGGACAGGGTGGACACGAGCAGTACTTC.

The V call is TRBV5-6, the J call TRBJ2-2, with a tentative D call TRBD1 (5 bases). Germline CDR1 reads SGHDT; CDR2 reads YYEEEE. This CDR3 comprises 15 residues. V lost 4 bases and J 5 bases, leaving 15 bases between the germline ends. CDR3 sequence reads: CASSSFRAVTGELFF. CDR3 bases: TGTGCCAGCAGCAGTTTCAGGGCGGTTACCGGGGAGCTGTTTTTT.

In this sample, this clonotype turned up many times. The rearrangement uses TRBV20-1 and TRBJ1-5, with 7 bases identical to TRBD1. Germline V CDR1 and CDR2: DFQATT, SNEGSKA (reference sequence). The junction had 8 bases not matched to a gene; V was cut back by 6 bases and J by 6 bases. The CDR3 totals 13 residues. DNA for the CDR3: TGCAGTGCGACCCAGGGGGGGGGTCAGCCCCAGCATTTT. It codes for CSATQGGGQPQHF.

This clonotype occurred many times. The CDR3 bases are TGCAGTGCTCCCCGGACAGGGTTGACTGAAGCTTTCTTT. Translation: CSAPRTGLTEAFF. The chain uses TRBV20-1 and TRBJ1-1, with TRBD1 identical over 8 bases. After removal of 5 bases from V and 5 bases from J, the junction contained 7 bases not matched to a gene. Germline assignment: CDR1 DFQATT and CDR2 SNEGSKA (reference sequence). This CDR3 is 13 amino acids long.

This clonotype was seen repeatedly, ten times or more. This chain connects TRBV20-1 to TRBJ2-1; D might be TRBD1 or TRBD2, each matching 6 bases. With 5 bases removed from V and 0 bases from J, the gap between germline ends came to 14 bases. This CDR3 comprises 15 residues. CDR1 and CDR2 from the germline V gene are DFQATT and SNEGSKA (reference sequence). The CDR3 is CSAPSGASSYNEQFF. CDR3 bases: TGCAGTGCTCCCTCGGGGGCGAGCTCCTACAATGAGCAGTTCTTC.

This clonotype has just a few counts. This sequence joins TRBV5-6 and TRBJ2-1; D assignment may be TRBD1 or TRBD2 (6 bases each). V dropped 4 bases and J dropped 7 bases, with 24 bases sitting between them. The germline CDR1 and CDR2 sequences are SGHDT and YYEEEE. The CDR3 is made up of 17 amino acids. The CDR3 reads CASSGGWGASTSNEQFF. CDR3 bases: TGTGCCAGCAGCGGTGGGTGGGGGGCCTCAACGAGTAATGAGCAGTTCTTC.

This clonotype was seen repeatedly, ten times or more. The chain combines TRBV19 with TRBJ1-5; no reliable D call. Deletions cut 5 bases from V and 3 bases from J, with 11 bases between. The germline V gene encodes CDR1 LNHDA and CDR2 SQIVND (reference sequence). The length of the CDR3 is 14 residues. The CDR3 nucleotides read TGTGCCAGTAGTTTCGCAGCCAACAATCAGCCCCAGCATTTT. Translated: CASSFAANNQPQHF.

The sample holds many counts of this clonotype. The chain couples TRBV7-2 to TRBJ2-7; D is perhaps TRBD1 (5 bases). The CDR3 is made up of 14 amino acids. V lost 1 base to trimming and J lost 6 bases, with 13 bases between them. Germline CDR1 is SGHTA and CDR2 is FQGNSA. CDR3 DNA: TGTGCCAGCAGCTTAGTGGGGCAGGGAAGCGAGCAGTACTTC. Amino acid sequence: CASSLVGQGSEQYF.

This clonotype was recorded at least ten times. This chain links TRBV24-1 with TRBJ1-6; D uncertain. V was shortened by 4 bases and J by 7 bases, with 7 bases between the two germline ends. The CDR3 length is 13 residues. CDR1 is KGHDR and CDR2 is SFDVKD in the germline V gene. CDR3 amino acids: CATSDRRNSPLHF. The CDR3 DNA follows: TGTGCCACCAGTGACCGCCGAAATTCACCCCTCCACTTT.

The chain recombines TRBV5-1 with TRBJ1-4; 11 bases match TRBD1. Germline V gene data show CDR1 as SGHRS and CDR2 as YFSETQ. V lost 2 bases to trimming and J lost 5 bases; unmatched junction nucleotides: 2. The CDR3 is 15 residues long. The DNA of the CDR3 is TGCGCCAGCAGCTTCGGGACAGGGGGAAATGAAAAACTGTTTTTT. Translated: CASSFGTGGNEKLFF.

This clonotype has at least ten counts. The DNA of the CDR3 is TGCGCCAGCAGGGGACAGGGGGGGATTGATGAGCAGTTCTTC. Amino acids: CASRGQGGIDEQFF. The V call is TRBV5-1, the J call TRBJ2-1; 11 bases match TRBD1. In germline, CDR1 is SGHRS, CDR2 YFSETQ. The CDR3 sequence is 14 residues long. J was trimmed by 8 bases and V by 5 bases; bases with no gene match: 6.

This clonotype appeared many times. The chain combines TRBV7-2 with TRBJ2-2, with D possibly TRBD2 on 6 matching bases. Per the germline V gene, CDR1 is SGHTA and CDR2 is FQGNSA. Trimming took 3 bases from V and 5 from J, leaving 13 bases between them. This CDR3 comprises 15 residues. As DNA, the CDR3 is TGTGCCAGCAGCTTGGTCGGGAGCGTTACCGGGGAGCTGTTTTTT. It specifies CASSLVGSVTGELFF.

At least ten counts were recorded for this clonotype. The genes are TRBV6-1 and TRBJ1-1; possibly TRBD1 for D (6 bases). The V gene lost 6 bases and the J gene lost 1 base, with 12 bases spanning the gap. Germline loops: CDR1 MNHNS, CDR2 SASEGT. This CDR3 is 14 amino acids long. The CDR3 spells CASRPQGGNTEAFF. The CDR3 bases are TGTGCCAGCAGACCCCAAGGGGGGAACACTGAAGCTTTCTTT.

The table lists this clonotype with a few counts. The chain employs TRBV6-2 or TRBV6-3 and TRBJ2-4; 11 nucleotides agree with TRBD2. The CDR3 sequence is 16 residues long. Unmatched junction bases numbered 2, after V lost 4 bases and J lost 0 bases. Germline CDR1 MNHEY, CDR2 SVGEGT. The CDR3 nucleotides read TGTGCCAGCAGTTTTAGCGGGAGGGCAGCCAAAAACATTCAGTACTTC. Its translation is CASSFSGRAAKNIQYF.

This clonotype was observed many times. V is TRBV12-3 or TRBV12-4 and J is TRBJ2-3; D is uncertain. The CDR3 sequence is 11 residues long. The V end lost 3 bases, the J end lost 6 bases, and 4 bases lay between the germline ends. This chain's CDR3 is CASSLQDTQYF. Here the CDR3 DNA reads TGTGCCAGCAGTTTGCAGGATACGCAGTATTTT.

This clonotype has at least ten counts. This chain uses TRBV24-1 with TRBJ1-1, with unresolved D. Germline V CDR1 and CDR2: KGHDR, SFDVKD. The CDR3 contains 13 residues. The V and J ends lost 1 base and 5 bases respectively, with 7 bases between them. DNA for the CDR3: TGTGCCACCAGTGATTTCGCCAGGACTGAAGCTTTCTTT. This codes for CATSDFARTEAFF.

This clonotype was observed many times. The J gene is TRBJ2-1, the V gene TRBV12-3 or TRBV12-4; a weak D match, TRBD1 (6 bases). Trimming left V 6 bases short and J 8 bases short, with 23 bases between. This CDR3 has 16 residues. The CDR3 bases are TGTGCCAGCAGCCCCGTCATTTTTTCCAGGGGTGATGAGCAGTTCTTC. Amino acids: CASSPVIFSRGDEQFF.

The chain carries TRBV11-3 and TRBJ2-1; 8 nucleotides match TRBD1. Looked up from germline, CDR1 is SGHNT and CDR2 is YENEEA. V shed 1 base and J 8 bases; nucleotides not matched to a gene: 7. This CDR3 spans 15 amino acids. The CDR3 DNA is TGTGCCAGCAGCTTAGCCGGACAGGGAGTAGATGAGCAGTTCTTC. This gives the protein CASSLAGQGVDEQFF.

V is TRBV18 and J is TRBJ1-3; 8 bases are shared with TRBD1. The CDR3 has 16 residues. Germline V lookup: CDR1 KGHSH, CDR2 LQKENI. V was clipped by 3 bases and J by 3 bases; unmatched bases: 7. The CDR3, as DNA: TGTGCCAGCTCACCCCGGGGACAGGCCTTTGGAAACACCATATATTTT. The encoded protein is CASSPRGQAFGNTIYF.

This clonotype has a count of ten or more. This chain joins TRBV12-3 or TRBV12-4 and TRBJ1-3, with D maybe TRBD1 (6 bases). The CDR3 loop spans 14 amino acids. The ends were cut back, 2 bases at V and 5 bases at J, with 10 bases in the middle. DNA for the CDR3: TGTGCCAGCAGTTTAAAGGGACACCGAAACACCATATATTTT. Translating gives CASSLKGHRNTIYF.

The rearrangement links TRBV20-1 to TRBJ1-4; 8 nucleotides agree with TRBD1. Per germline, CDR1 DFQATT and CDR2 SNEGSKA (reference sequence). This CDR3 contains 15 residues. The ends lost 0 bases at V and 5 bases at J; junction bases unmatched: 5. CDR3 sequence (DNA): TGCAGTGCTAGAGATTTACGGACAGGGAATGAAAAACTGTTTTTT. Translating gives CSARDLRTGNEKLFF.

This clonotype was detected a few times. The J gene is TRBJ2-1, the V gene TRBV5-6, with no clear D. Trimming took 7 bases from V and 1 from J, leaving 12 bases between them. From germline, CDR1 is SGHDT and CDR2 YYEEEE. The CDR3 has 14 residues. CDR3 sequence: CASGLGLSYNEQFF. In nucleotides, the CDR3 is TGTGCCAGCGGCCTCGGTCTTTCCTACAATGAGCAGTTCTTC. The full variable domain, completed using reference TRBV5-6 and TRBJ2-1, is DAGVTQSPTHLIKTRGQQVTLRCSPKSGHDTVSWYQQALGQGPQFIFQYYEEEERQRGNFPDRFSGHQFPNYSSELNVNALLLGDSALYLCASGLGLSYNEQFFGPGTRLTVL.

This clonotype was detected many times. The V gene is TRBV9, the J gene TRBJ1-2; TRBD1 aligns across 8 bases. Germline CDR1 SGDLS, CDR2 YYNGEE. CDR3 length equals 15 residues. V lost 4 bases, J lost 3 bases, and 8 bases stayed unmatched. CDR3 region: CASSPRQGAYYGYTF. For the CDR3, the DNA is TGTGCCAGCAGCCCAAGGCAGGGGGCGTACTATGGCTACACCTTC.

This clonotype was seen ten or more times. This rearrangement joins TRBV5-1 to TRBJ2-1; no clear D gene. Germline V CDR1 and CDR2: SGHRS, YFSETQ. V was pared by 0 bases and J by 7 bases, with 5 bases between. This CDR3 has 12 amino acids. Here the CDR3 DNA reads TGCGCCAGCAGCTTGGGGTGGAATGAGCAGTTCTTC. This translates into CASSLGWNEQFF.

In its sample, this clonotype was seen many times. The V and J genes are TRBV19 and TRBJ1-4; no reliable D call. Trimming removed 7 bases at V and 1 base at J, with 13 bases between. Germline V gene lookup returns CDR1 LNHDA and CDR2 SQIVND (reference sequence). This CDR3 contains 15 residues. CDR3 nucleotides: TGTGCCAGTACCTACACCGGGATAACTAATGAAAAACTGTTTTTT. Translated: CASTYTGITNEKLFF.

This clonotype was recorded at least ten times. This chain connects TRBV20-1 to TRBJ1-1, with D unresolved. The CDR3 totals 14 residues. Germline values: CDR1 DFQATT, CDR2 SNEGSKA (reference sequence). V lost 6 bases and J lost 3, with 17 bases in between. CDR3 sequence: CSAPDPIGDTEAFF. CDR3 nucleotide sequence: TGCAGTGCCCCAGACCCTATTGGAGACACTGAAGCTTTCTTT.

The CDR3 spells CASQRQGAGDTQYF. The CDR3 DNA follows: TGTGCCAGCCAGAGGCAGGGGGCTGGTGATACGCAGTATTTT. The chain recombines TRBV21-1 with TRBJ2-3; the table's D gene call, TRBD1, was not cross checked with the DNA. TRBV21-1 is tagged as a pseudogene. The CDR3 is 14 amino acids.

This clonotype was counted many times. The rearrangement joins TRBV9 to TRBJ2-7; the D gene could be TRBD1 or TRBD2 (5 bases each). The CDR3 is 17 residues long. The V end was cut by 3 bases, the J end by 5 bases, with 24 bases between. CDR1 and CDR2 (germline): SGDLS, YYNGEE. In DNA, the CDR3 is TGTGCCAGCAGCGCCGAGGCCTTCGGGACCCTTTTGCACGAGCAGTACTTC. Translated: CASSAEAFGTLLHEQYF.

There are a few counts of this clonotype. The V and J genes are TRBV7-9 and TRBJ2-7; D is undetermined. This CDR3 has 14 amino acids. The V gene lost 5 bases and the J gene lost 4 bases, with 15 bases spanning the gap. Germline V lookup: CDR1 SEHNR, CDR2 FQNEAQ (reference sequence). The CDR3 sequence is CASSPSTGRYEQYF. DNA of the CDR3: TGTGCCAGCAGCCCGAGTACGGGCAGGTACGAGCAGTACTTC.

This clonotype showed up many times. The V call is TRBV7-8, the J call TRBJ2-3; TRBD2 is a possible D gene (5 bases). The V gene lost 0 bases and the J gene lost 3 bases, with 13 bases spanning the gap. This CDR3 comprises 16 residues. CDR1 and CDR2 from the germline V gene are SGHVS and FQNEAQ. The CDR3, as DNA: TGTGCCAGCAGCTTAGCGTCACTAGTGGGGACAGATACGCAGTATTTT. Translating gives CASSLASLVGTDTQYF.

This clonotype was found many times. The chain has TRBV7-9 and TRBJ2-5; D uncertain. The germline gives CDR1 SEHNR, CDR2 FQNEAQ (reference sequence). V was pared by 3 bases and J by 2 bases, with 4 bases between. CDR3 length: 12 amino acids. CDR3 coding DNA: TGTGCCAGCAGCTTCATACAAGAGACCCAGTACTTC. This translates into CASSFIQETQYF.

This clonotype has at least ten counts. The CDR3 DNA reads as TGTGCCAGCAGCTTAAGACTAGCGGACAATGAGCAGTTCTTC. This translates into CASSLRLADNEQFF. This rearrangement joins TRBV11-2 to TRBJ2-1, with 9 bases fitting TRBD2. With 2 bases clipped from V and 5 bases from J, the junction kept 1 base outside the gene matches. CDR1 and CDR2 from the germline V gene are SGHAT and FQNNGV. This CDR3 spans 14 amino acids.